This T cell receptor (beta chain) was sequenced in a study of T-cell memory formation after mild COVID-19. Study-level information: The study found TCR clusters largely donor specific.

This clonotype has only a few counts. What it binds is unknown. Via MiXCR, TCRdb re-called the 5' RACE reads, giving one row per CDR3 protein. The table has roughly 300,000 distinct CDR3 sequences, around 15% seen once; the top ten hold roughly 20%. Study observations and caveats: Largely, contracting CD4+ clones fell within CM and EM, and contracting CD8+ clones within EMRA. Whether day 37 second-wave clones are SARS-CoV-2-specific was not confirmed. A subset of responding clones appeared in pre-infection memory, suggesting cross-reactive memory joined.

The CDR3 is 13 amino acids. Germline assignment: CDR1 MGHRA and CDR2 YSYEKL. The V gene lost 0 bases and the J gene lost 9 bases, with 11 bases spanning the gap. The chain employs TRBV4-1 and TRBJ1-1; no clear D. The sequence came from a man between 18 and 35 years old who had mild COVID-19 (a few samples of this study predate the infection). Cell type and time point are not known. The sequencing sample was made of PBMCs or a T cell subset sorted from them (not recorded which). This CDR3 is CASSQERTDQAFF. The CDR3 bases are TGCGCCAGCAGCCAAGAACGCACTGATCAAGCTTTCTTT.